These 21 T cell receptor beta chains originate from one sample sequenced in a study of blood T cells in healthy people across ages. A J-beta primer mix and a sample-barcoded 5' primer were used in a second PCR of roughly 7 to 12 cycles. MiXCR was run by TCRdb on the 5' RACE reads, yielding one entry per CDR3 protein. This table holds roughly 570,000 distinct CDR3 sequences, roughly a quarter found once. The material sequenced was blood. The receptor set was obtained from a woman in her sixties or seventies in good health.

The rearrangement joins TRBV7-2 to TRBJ2-5; tentatively, D is TRBD1 (6 bases). There are 15 residues in the CDR3. CDR1 and CDR2 from the germline V gene are SGHTA and FQGNSA. Trimming shortened V by 0 bases and J by 2 bases, and 10 bases separated the two germline ends. The CDR3: CASSLATGRQETQYF. CDR3 nucleotide sequence: TGTGCCAGCAGCTTAGCGACAGGTCGTCAAGAGACCCAGTACTTC.

This clonotype was counted only a few times. The chain has TRBV6-5 and TRBJ2-3, with D perhaps matching TRBD1 or TRBD2 (6 bases each). The V gene lost 0 bases and the J gene lost 5 bases, with 12 bases spanning the gap. CDR1 is MNHEY and CDR2 is SVGAGI in the germline V gene. The CDR3 spans 15 residues. CDR3 sequence: CASSYSGGRLDTQYF. The CDR3 region has the DNA TGTGCCAGCAGTTACTCCGGGGGCCGGCTAGATACGCAGTATTTT.

The chain links TRBV3-1 to TRBJ2-7; 8 positions agree with TRBD1. CDR3 length equals 14 residues. The V gene end was trimmed by 4 bases and the J gene end by 3 bases; junction bases not matched to a gene: 5. CDR1 LGHDT and CDR2 YNNKEL come from the germline V gene (reference sequence). The CDR3, as DNA: TGTGCCAGCAGCCGTGGGACAGGCCGCTACGAGCAGTACTTC. Residues: CASSRGTGRYEQYF.

CDR3: CASRRSGGRGEAFF. The CDR3 DNA reads as TGTGCCAGCAGGCGATCAGGGGGAAGGGGTGAAGCTTTCTTT. J is TRBJ1-1 and V is TRBV6-5; 7 positions match TRBD1. The V gene end was trimmed by 6 bases and the J gene end by 7 bases; junction bases not matched to a gene: 11. The CDR3 has 14 residues. Germline V CDR1 and CDR2: MNHEY, SVGAGI.

This sequence joins TRBV20-1 and TRBJ2-7; D call uncertain. The germline V gene has CDR1 DFQATT and CDR2 SNEGSKA (reference sequence). V shed 1 base and J shed 1 base, with 5 bases lying between them. This CDR3 has 12 amino acids. The CDR3 loop reads CSARVFSYEQYF. CDR3 nucleotides: TGCAGTGCTAGAGTATTTTCCTACGAGCAGTACTTC.

This clonotype was seen just once. This chain joins TRBV7-9 and TRBJ1-2; D unresolved. The CDR3 length is 11 residues. V was shortened by 6 bases and J by 5 bases, with 7 bases between the two germline ends. Germline V gene data show CDR1 as SEHNR and CDR2 as FQNEAQ (reference sequence). The CDR3: CASSNPYGYTF. The CDR3, as DNA: TGTGCCAGCAGTAACCCGTATGGCTACACCTTC.

This rearrangement joins TRBV7-8 to TRBJ2-1; D unresolved. The V gene lost 3 bases and the J gene lost 9 bases, with 6 bases spanning the gap. This CDR3 contains 11 residues. Germline V gene lookup returns CDR1 SGHVS and CDR2 FQNEAQ. The DNA for the CDR3 is TGTGCCAGCAGCTTGTTTGCTGAGCAGTTCTTC. Amino acid sequence: CASSLFAEQFF.

The rearrangement joins TRBV6-5 to TRBJ1-4; TRBD1 agrees at 9 bases. The CDR3 is made up of 15 amino acids. Germline CDR1 reads MNHEY; CDR2 reads SVGAGI. J gave up 6 bases and V 2 bases, and 4 bases lay outside the gene matches. The CDR3 sequence: CASSYGTGRHEKLFF. The CDR3 region has the DNA TGTGCCAGCAGTTACGGGACAGGGCGTCATGAAAAACTGTTTTTT.

This chain links TRBV7-2 with TRBJ2-3; a weak D match, TRBD1 (6 bases). Germline CDR1 and CDR2: SGHTA and FQGNSA. The CDR3 is made up of 15 amino acids. The V and J ends lost 2 bases and 2 bases respectively, with 11 bases between them. CDR3 region: CASSLIAGATDTQYF. Here the CDR3 DNA reads TGTGCCAGCAGCTTAATAGCAGGGGCCACAGATACGCAGTATTTT.

With respect to this clonotype: Just one base apart from a much larger clone, this may be a read error. The CDR3 end shows no conserved phenylalanine or tryptophan, and so a read error is likely. The V gene is TRBV7-6, the J gene TRBJ2-3; 7 bases map to TRBD1. Germline assignment: CDR1 SGHVS and CDR2 FNYEAQ. This CDR3 has 14 amino acids. V shed 5 bases, J shed 1 base, and the junction held 3 bases outside the gene matches. CDR3 sequence reads: CASSLGTGTDTQYL. The CDR3 region has the DNA TGTGCCAGCAGCCTAGGGACAGGCACAGATACGCAGTATCTT.

V gene TRBV4-1 combines with J gene TRBJ2-5; D gene ambiguous. V lost 3 bases and J lost 3, with 14 bases in between. CDR3 length equals 15 residues. CDR1 and CDR2 from the germline V gene are MGHRA and YSYEKL. In DNA form, the CDR3 reads TGCGCCAGCAGCCACCTGACTGGCCGGGAAGAGACCCAGTACTTC. Translating it yields CASSHLTGREETQYF.

The chain uses TRBV7-2 and TRBJ2-2, with a tentative D call TRBD2 (5 bases). The germline V gene has CDR1 SGHTA and CDR2 FQGNSA. CDR3 length: 15 amino acids. With 5 bases removed from V and 1 base from J, the gap between germline ends came to 11 bases. The CDR3 bases are TGTGCCAGCAGCCCGAGGACTCTGAACACCGGGGAGCTGTTTTTT. Translation: CASSPRTLNTGELFF.

The chain uses TRBV12-3 or TRBV12-4 and TRBJ2-5; D perhaps matches TRBD2 (5 bases). The end of the DNA is better explained by TRBJ2-7, so the J call may be wrong. CDR3 length: 13 amino acids. The CDR3 protein is CASSVTGAYEQYF. DNA of the CDR3: TGTGCCAGCAGTGTTACCGGGGCCTACGAGCAGTACTTC.

Only a few counts were recorded for this clonotype. J is TRBJ2-3 and V is TRBV10-3; a weak D match, TRBD1 (6 bases). Germline assignment: CDR1 ENHRY and CDR2 SYGVKD. The ends were cut back, 6 bases at V and 4 bases at J, with 14 bases in the middle. This CDR3 is 14 amino acids long. This chain's CDR3 is CAISDLGGPDTQYF. The CDR3 DNA reads as TGTGCCATCAGCGATCTAGGGGGTCCAGATACGCAGTATTTT.

This clonotype was seen a handful of times. This chain links TRBV6-2 or TRBV6-3 with TRBJ2-7; either TRBD1 or TRBD2 may supply D (5 bases each). This CDR3 contains 12 residues. The ends were cut back, 1 base at V and 6 bases at J, with 7 bases in the middle. The germline CDR1 and CDR2 sequences are MNHEY and SVGEGT. The CDR3 coding sequence is TGTGCCAGCAGTTACTATGGGGGCGAGCAGTACTTC. It encodes CASSYYGGEQYF.

The rearrangement links TRBV20-1 to TRBJ1-6, with TRBD1 identical over 8 bases. Germline lookup yields CDR1 DFQATT and CDR2 SNEGSKA (reference sequence). Trimming removed 2 bases from V and 8 bases from J; junction bases left unmatched: 8. The CDR3 contains 15 residues. The CDR3 protein is CSARPDRGLDSPLHF. The CDR3 DNA reads as TGCAGTGCTAGACCAGACAGGGGTTTAGATTCACCCCTCCACTTT.

CDR3: CASSYSTSYGYTF. CDR3 sequence (DNA): TGTGCCAGCAGTTACTCTACCAGCTATGGCTACACCTTC. The rearrangement uses TRBV6-2 or TRBV6-3 and TRBJ1-2; no clear D. This CDR3 spans 13 amino acids. V was cut by 0 bases and J by 4 bases, with 6 bases left in between. Germline V CDR1 and CDR2: MNHEY, SVGEGT.

This clonotype turned up a few times. This chain links TRBV20-1 with TRBJ1-5; 10 bases map to TRBD1. Germline values: CDR1 DFQATT, CDR2 SNEGSKA (reference sequence). The V segment lost 6 bases and the J segment 4 bases; nucleotides outside the gene matches: 6. This CDR3 spans 14 amino acids. CDR3 in DNA: TGCAGTGCCGCCGGGACAGGGGAAAATCAGCCCCAGCATTTT. It yields the protein CSAAGTGENQPQHF.

V gene TRBV12-3 or TRBV12-4 combines with J gene TRBJ2-1; 9 positions match TRBD2. V shed 2 bases, J shed 12 bases, and the junction held 14 bases outside the gene matches. CDR3 length equals 16 residues. The CDR3 coding sequence is TGTGCCAGCAGTTTACGACTAGCGGCCAGCAATTTGGTGCAGTTCTTC. Its protein is CASSLRLAASNLVQFF.

This clonotype showed up many times. Here the CDR3 DNA reads TGTGCCAGCAGTTACGGTTGGCAGGGACTCGAGACCCAGTACTTC. The encoded protein is CASSYGWQGLETQYF. The chain recombines TRBV6-2 or TRBV6-3 with TRBJ2-5; maybe TRBD2 (6 bases). CDR1 is MNHEY and CDR2 is SVGEGT in the germline V gene. There are 15 residues in the CDR3. Trimming took off 2 bases at V and 5 bases at J, with 15 bases between the two ends.

The rearrangement links TRBV9 to TRBJ2-5, with D perhaps TRBD2 (7 bases). Near its end, the DNA agrees better with TRBJ2-1, so the J call may be wrong. Germline-derived CDR1 and CDR2 are SGDLS and YYNGEE. This CDR3 region has 13 residues. CDR3 region: CASSDLQGRGQFF. The DNA for the CDR3 is TGTGCCAGCAGCGACCTTCAGGGGAGGGGGCAGTTCTTC.